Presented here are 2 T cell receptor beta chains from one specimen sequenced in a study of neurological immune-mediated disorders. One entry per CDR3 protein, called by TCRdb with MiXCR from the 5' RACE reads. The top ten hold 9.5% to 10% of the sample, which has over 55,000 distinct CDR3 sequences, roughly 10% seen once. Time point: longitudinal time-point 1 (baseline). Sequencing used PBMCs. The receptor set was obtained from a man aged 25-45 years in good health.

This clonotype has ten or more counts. The CDR3: CASSLSGGQPQHF. As DNA, the CDR3 is TGTGCCAGCAGTTTATCGGGGGGACAGCCCCAGCATTTT. The gene calls are TRBV27 and TRBJ1-5; TRBD1 is a possible D gene (5 bases). Per the germline V gene, CDR1 is MNHEY and CDR2 is SMNVEV (reference sequence). Deletions cut 0 bases from V and 7 bases from J, with 7 bases between. The CDR3 is 13 amino acids.

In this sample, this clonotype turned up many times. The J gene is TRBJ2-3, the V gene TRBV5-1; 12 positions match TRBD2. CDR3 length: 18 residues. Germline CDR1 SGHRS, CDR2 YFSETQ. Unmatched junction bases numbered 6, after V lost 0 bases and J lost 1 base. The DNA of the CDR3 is TGCGCCAGCAGCTTGGATACGGGACTAGCGGGTGGCACAGATACGCAGTATTTT. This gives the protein CASSLDTGLAGGTDTQYF.